The T cell receptor beta chain described here comes from a study of T cell responses to AZD1222 COVID-19 vaccine. The data were produced by immunoSEQ multiplex PCR, yet TCRdb's version contains in-frame clones alone and is incomplete. The table includes 110,000 or so clones, about 89% detected once. Germline values: CDR1 MGHRA, CDR2 YSYEKL. The V end lost 4 bases, the J end lost 0 bases, and 8 bases lay between the germline ends. This CDR3 region has 14 residues. This clonotype was sampled from an adult who received the AZD1222 COVID-19 vaccine. Sequencing was performed on peripheral blood, taken 28 days after the second AZD1222 dose. The chain couples TRBV4-1 to TRBJ2-3; maybe TRBD2 (6 bases). The CDR3 bases are TGCGCCAGCAGCCGGGGACTCAGCACAGATACGCAGTATTTT. Translated: CASSRGLSTDTQYF.